In this sample, the clone carrying this T cell receptor (beta chain) is large (0.1 to 1%). Its antigen is unknown. Using roughly 14 ng of total RNA, TCR libraries were made with the QIAseq Immune Repertoire TCR panel. One entry per CDR3 protein results from TCRdb running MiXCR on the reads. The sample has about 1,200 distinct CDR3 sequences, 6% to 8.5% seen once; the top ten hold more than 10%. The data were taken from a study of circulating CD8 cells and anti-PD-1 response in melanoma. Whole-study context: Every 2 weeks, patients got 3 mg/kg nivolumab intravenously. Study results and caveats: Patients included both untreated and previously treated individuals. TIGIT repertoires were least diverse, DNEG repertoires most diverse.

Four subsets defined by PD-1 and/or TIGIT were sorted from live CD3+CD8+TCRalphabeta+ cells. The sequences come from CD8+ T cells from PBMCs, collected at baseline or after one month of anti-PD-1 therapy (not recorded which). This TCR was sampled from a human donor with melanoma.

CDR3 nucleotide sequence: TGTGCCAGCAGCTTCTTGCGACAGGGAAGCATGAACACTGAAGCTTTCTTT. Residues: CASSFLRQGSMNTEAFF. V usage is TRBV11-1 and J usage is TRBJ1-1; 7 bases agree with TRBD1. The CDR3 length is 17 residues. V was clipped by 3 bases and J by 0 bases; unmatched bases: 10. Germline-derived CDR1 and CDR2 are SGHAT and FQDESV (reference sequence).